This T cell receptor beta chain was profiled in a study of Ad26.COV2.S vaccination and SARS-CoV-2 variants (dated by TCRdb to the early 2020s). General notes on the study: Donors in the vaccine arm were drawn from COV1001, a phase I-IIa trial of Ad26.COV2.S in healthy adults that was multicentre, randomized, double-blind and placebo-controlled. Investigators did not know the trial group allocation while performing experiments and assessing outcomes. Ad26.COV2.S was given intramuscularly at 5x10^10 or 1x10^11 viral particles, as a single shot or as two shots 56 days apart. A total of around 32 samples were included in the TCR-sequenced set, comprising about 20 Ad26.COV2.S vaccine recipients, 5 placebo recipients and 8 SARS-CoV-2 convalescent individuals. Trial participants were randomized into five groups of five, in which low-dose or high-dose Ad26.COV2.S was given once or twice, or placebo was given on both occasions. Sequencing of the TCRbeta repertoire served to evaluate the specificity and breadth of SARS-CoV-2-reactive T cell receptors following Ad26.COV2.S vaccination. Beyond this particular receptor, the publication reports: The authors noted that the TCR breadth and depth analyses may have underestimated total T cell responses. Comparing responses between vaccine doses or regimens was not something the study was powered to do. Compared with placebo recipients, Ad26.COV2.S recipients showed higher spike-specific TCR breadth (P = 0.0014). Non-spike TCR breadth was comparable between vaccine and placebo recipients, consistent with the vaccine containing only spike. After vaccination, substantial breadth of spike-specific CD8+ and CD4+ T cell responses was reported.

According to the study, the label for this sample's treatment or condition signals: roughly 19 received Ad26.COV2.S at low or high dose, single or two shots; roughly five received placebo; per-sample allocation not given. Repertoires of vaccine and placebo recipients were sequenced from samples taken on day 63 after the first injection. Cohort 1b enrolled some 25 adults aged 18-55 years at a single site in Boston, USA, between 29 July and 7 August 2020. Ad26.COV2.S was a replication-incompetent adenovirus type 26 vector that expressed a prefusion-stabilized SARS-CoV-2 spike protein derived from the original Wuhan strain. Note on this clone: Its antigen specificity is not known. The input lacks base qualities; no much larger clone sits a single base away.

TCRbeta CDR3 regions were sequenced with the immunoSEQ Assay. After extraction, genomic DNA underwent amplification by bias-controlled multiplex PCR, followed by high-throughput sequencing. As for the authors' bioinformatics: Collapsing and filtering of sequences were performed to quantify the absolute abundance of each unique TCRbeta CDR3 region. T cell fraction was estimated by normalization of TCRbeta template counts to usable DNA, with usable DNA being measured through amplification of reference genes present in all nucleated cells. Repertoire TCRs were annotated as SARS-CoV-2-specific when V gene, CDR3 amino acid sequence and J gene were exactly matched to a known reactive TCR set. The reference SARS-CoV-2 TCR set came from MIRA and was filtered for enrichment in COVID-19-positive ImmuneCODE repertoires, removing public or cross-reactive TCRs. Drawing on the MIRA antigens, annotated TCRs were analysed further at the level of specific ORF or position within ORF. Breadth was defined as annotated unique rearrangements over total unique productive rearrangements; depth was the summed frequency of those rearrangements. Two-sided Wilcoxon rank-sum tests were applied when comparing TCR breadth between groups. The source is immuneACCESS, and TCRdb retained only in-frame sequences with V and J called. Part of the clones is not carried over; for the studies checked, unresolved V genes explain less than half of this, and the remainder is unexplained. Clone size and the V and J calls come from that table; the DNA yielded D and trimming. A total of about 350,000 clones appear in this sample, around 84% of them only once. The ten largest make up about 3.3% of the sample.

Its CDR3 holds 14 amino acids, cysteine through phenylalanine. Kept here is only the CDR3 DNA, which spans 42 bases and is read in frame from base 1. CDR1 and CDR2 are read off the germline V gene (reference sequence) as SGHKS and YYEKEE. V is cut by 4 bases and J by 4 bases, and the space between the germline ends is 13 bases. Rearrangement joined TRBV5-5 to TRBJ2-3; a tentative D call is TRBD2 (6 bases match). The sequences come from peripheral blood, collected in a trial of Ad26.COV2.S vaccine versus placebo. This TCR came from a person aged 18-60 years who received the Ad26.COV2.S COVID-19 vaccine or a placebo. In nucleotides, the sequence is TGTGCCAGCAGCGGCGACGCGGGGCCAGATACGCAGTATTTT. It translates to CASSGDAGPDTQYF.